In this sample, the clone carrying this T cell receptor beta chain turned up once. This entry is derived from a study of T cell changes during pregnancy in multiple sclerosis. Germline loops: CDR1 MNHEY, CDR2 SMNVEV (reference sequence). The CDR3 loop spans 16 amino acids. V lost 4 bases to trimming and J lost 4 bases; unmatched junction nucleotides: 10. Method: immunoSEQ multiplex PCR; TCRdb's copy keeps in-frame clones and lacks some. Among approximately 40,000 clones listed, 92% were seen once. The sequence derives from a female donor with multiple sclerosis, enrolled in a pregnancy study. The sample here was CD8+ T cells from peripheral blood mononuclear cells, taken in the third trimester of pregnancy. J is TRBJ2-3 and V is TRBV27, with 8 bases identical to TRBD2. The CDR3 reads CASSSEVAGSADTQYF. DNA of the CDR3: TGTGCCAGCAGTTCCGAAGTAGCGGGATCTGCAGATACGCAGTATTTT.